Sequencing of this TCR beta chain was carried out in a study of T cell responses to AZD1222 COVID-19 vaccine. Study summary: The study pooled second doses at about 4 or about 12 weeks.

Remarks on this clone: What it binds is unknown.

The V gene's germline CDR1 is SGHVS and CDR2 FNYEAQ. The CDR3 spans 15 residues. The ends were cut back, 0 bases at V and 4 bases at J, with 9 bases in the middle. Overall study findings and caveats: Most donors were white British and more were female, and clonal diversity was possibly underestimated. Nearly half of the spike-specific TCRs reportedly recognize variant regions that carry no mutations.

Sequencing used immunoSEQ multiplex PCR; TCRdb keeps in-frame clones, though not all of them. The sample records roughly 130,000 clones, 86% being singletons. This TCR was sampled from an adult in good health. The sequenced sample was peripheral blood, obtained on day 0 of AZD1222 vaccination. The genes are TRBV7-6 and TRBJ2-2; possibly TRBD1 for D (6 bases). The CDR3 loop is CASSLAVGGTGELFF. The CDR3 DNA reads as TGTGCCAGCAGCTTAGCGGTAGGGGGCACCGGGGAGCTGTTTTTT. The whole variable domain, remainder taken from reference TRBV7-6 and TRBJ2-2, is GAGVSQSPRYKVTKRGQDVALRCDPISGHVSLYWYRQALGQGPEFLTYFNYEAQQDKSGLPNDRFSAERPEGSISTLTIQRTEQRDSAMYRCASSLAVGGTGELFFGEGSRLTVL.